Listed below are T cell receptor beta chains from one sample, sequenced in a study of shared clonotypes between healthy human individuals. Profiled with immunoSEQ multiplex PCR; TCRdb holds only in-frame clones, not every one. The repertoire holds under 130,000 clones, with about 67% as singletons. Specimen: memory CD8+ T cells sorted from blood. The receptors stem from a woman between 25 and 40 years old in good health. Both conserved end residues are part of each CDR3.

V | CDR3
TRBV13 | CASSTTYQETQYF
TRBV2 | CASIKRGSSYNEQFF
TRBV6-4 | CASSDGEKDTQYF
TRBV4-2 | CASSLQGASYEQYF
TRBV5-1 | CASSSSSSGKYNEQFF
TRBV18 | CASSPATASGNTIYF
TRBV28 | CASSLWTGNPYNEQFF
TRBV5-1 | CASSLDPQQGAYNEQFF
TRBV6-6 | CASSTGGGERGTQYF
TRBV28 | CASNSAREGSSNTGELFF
TRBV5-1 | CASSWIVGMNTEAFF
TRBV5-1 | CASSLARVPGNTEAFF
TRBV6-4 | CASSDSGEDTEAFF
TRBV7-6 | CASSPWKVRTEAFF
TRBV28 | CASSLGTAGRVAKNIQYF
TRBV28 | CASSMGTGGYEQYF
TRBV30 | CAWSHYSTAPHGYTF
TRBV4-1 | CASSGYREGNTEAFF
TRBV7-9 | CASSSATGQTNEAFF
TRBV9 | CASSSASGRPDTQYF
TRBV6-4 | CASSEAGNNQPQHF
TRBV11-2 | CASSLWNDNEQFF
TRBV9 | CASSVVGPLAGWGNEQFF
TRBV15 | CATSSIRTSGANVLTF
TRBV7-8 | CASSLDPRDVDGYTF
TRBV7-2 | CASSRLADGTGELFF
TRBV10-2 | CATRTGLHNEQFF
TRBV7-9 | CASSPRSYTEAFF
TRBV20-1 | CSASEQFF
TRBV6-1 | CASSDLLTFMGNTIYF
TRBV6-5 | CASSPGGEKLFF
TRBV5-6 | CASSLVRTTDTQYF
TRBV5-5 | CASSLDYKRNVKGYEQYF
TRBV30 | CALAGATDTQYF
TRBV14 | CASSLFGYEQFF
TRBV7-8 | CASSSYRDPQETQYF
TRBV4-1 | CASSHGTGAPYEQYF
TRBV7-9 | CASSSNGPGDQPQHF
TRBV2 | CASSEQGWTGNTIYF
TRBV9 | CASSVASGSRLAEKNTGELFF
TRBV10-3 | CAISEIRTGNYMNTEAFF
TRBV29-1 | CSAAAGTGGTEAFF
TRBV5-1 | CASSFRQAEGFDTQYF
TRBV5-1 | CASSPSPGDSSGANVLTF
TRBV6-6 | CASSPKGVRGQETQYF
TRBV15 | CATSRAGMGNIQYF
TRBV5-1 | CASSMLPGTEFNEQFF
TRBV11-3 | CASTPAGRNYGYTF
TRBV5-4 | CASSAGWSGGELFF
TRBV7-2 | CASSLGPRTQYF
TRBV7-9 | CASSAGQGWETQYF
TRBV5-1 | CASSPGVNYGYTF
TRBV4-1 | CASSRDPGSTNIQYF
TRBV7-9 | CASSLVGTVEFHYGYTF
TRBV7-8 | CASSLVKGSTYEQYF
TRBV2 | CASFVIAIAGVHEQYF
TRBV28 | CASSLSWTGEGYTF
TRBV28 | CASRDRTGSFHEQYF